The next 21 T cell receptor beta chains were all read from a single sample in a study of blood T cell repertoires in COVID-19. Some clones are missing from TCRdb's copy, which holds only in-frame ones; the method was immunoSEQ multiplex PCR. The sample lists about 220,000 clones; 65% to 85% were seen once. Sample: PBMCs or T cells enriched from blood (not recorded which). The receptor set was obtained from a woman in her fifties or sixties who had recovered from COVID-19.

The chain has TRBV5-6 and TRBJ2-2; no clear D. Germline V CDR1 and CDR2: SGHDT, YYEEEE. The CDR3 is 15 residues long. Trimming shortened V by 2 bases and J by 3 bases, and 11 bases separated the two germline ends. The CDR3 loop reads CASSFLARDTGELFF. The CDR3 DNA reads as TGTGCCAGCAGCTTCTTAGCTCGAGACACCGGGGAGCTGTTTTTT.

CDR3: CASSGGAPSYEQYF. CDR3 sequence (DNA): TGTGCCAGCAGTGGGGGCGCACCCTCCTACGAGCAGTACTTC. The chain uses TRBV2 and TRBJ2-7; D is possibly TRBD1 (5 bases). V was trimmed by 4 bases and J by 0 bases, leaving 10 bases between them. The germline CDR1 and CDR2 sequences are SNHLY and FYNNEI. The CDR3 totals 14 residues.

The gene calls are TRBV7-2 and TRBJ1-2, with unresolved D. Trimming pared 1 base from V and 4 bases from J, leaving 7 bases between. The germline CDR1 and CDR2 sequences are SGHTA and FQGNSA. CDR3 length: 13 amino acids. In nucleotides, the CDR3 is TGTGCCAGCAGCTTAGACGGGAGCTATGGCTACACCTTC. Translation gives CASSLDGSYGYTF.

The chain employs TRBV5-1 and TRBJ1-4, with 8 bases fitting TRBD1. The CDR3 totals 16 residues. Germline loops: CDR1 SGHRS, CDR2 YFSETQ. V lost 0 bases and J lost 3; bases outside the gene matches: 4. Here the CDR3 DNA reads TGCGCCAGCAGCTTGGCGCAGGGGGCAGCTAATGAAAAACTGTTTTTT. This translates into CASSLAQGAANEKLFF.

V gene TRBV3-1 (or the pseudogene TRBV3-2) combines with J gene TRBJ1-2; 10 bases match TRBD1. Unmatched junction bases numbered 10, after V lost 0 bases and J lost 6 bases. Germline CDR1 is LGHDT and CDR2 is YNNKEL (reference sequence). This CDR3 has 17 amino acids. CDR3 DNA: TGTGCCAGCAGCCAAGAACCCCGGCGACAGGGGGCGGATGGCTACACCTTC. Encoded protein: CASSQEPRRQGADGYTF.

The chain employs TRBV19 and TRBJ2-7, with D hard to call. Germline V gives CDR1 LNHDA, CDR2 SQIVND (reference sequence). CDR3 size: 14 residues. V gave up 5 bases and J gave up 0 bases, with 11 bases separating them. CDR3 in DNA: TGTGCCAGTAGTTCGACTCTCGACTCCTACGAGCAGTACTTC. It specifies CASSSTLDSYEQYF.

The chain uses TRBV3-1 (or the pseudogene TRBV3-2) and TRBJ2-7; the match to TRBD2 covers 13 bases. Germline V gives CDR1 LGHDT, CDR2 YNNKEL (reference sequence). The CDR3 loop spans 15 amino acids. Trimming cost V 6 bases and J 3 bases; bases outside gene matches: 5. The DNA of the CDR3 is TGTGCCAGCAGTCCGGGACTAGCGGGAATCTACGAGCAGTACTTC. Its protein is CASSPGLAGIYEQYF.

This clone was seen a single time. This rearrangement joins TRBV7-9 to TRBJ1-3; 7 bases match TRBD1. Losses at the gene ends were 1 base for V and 3 bases for J; bases not matched to a gene: 3. Germline V gene sequence: CDR1 SEHNR, CDR2 FQNEAQ (reference sequence). The CDR3 contains 15 residues. The CDR3 is CASSLGQGGGNTIYF. CDR3 coding DNA: TGTGCCAGCAGCTTAGGACAGGGAGGTGGAAACACCATATATTTT. Combining the CDR3 with reference TRBV7-9 and TRBJ1-3 gives the whole variable domain DTGVSQNPRHKITKRGQNVTFRCDPISEHNRLYWYRQTLGQGPEFLTYFQNEAQLEKSRLLSDRFSAERPKGSFSTLEIQRTEQGDSAMYLCASSLGQGGGNTIYFGEGSWLTVV.

V is TRBV9 and J is TRBJ2-1; 7 positions match TRBD1. J lost 5 bases, V lost 3 bases, and 8 bases had no gene match. The CDR3 sequence is 15 residues long. CDR1 and CDR2 from the germline V gene are SGDLS and YYNGEE. DNA for the CDR3: TGTGCCAGCAGCGACCGGGACAGAGCCCACAATGAGCAGTTCTTC. Encoded protein: CASSDRDRAHNEQFF.

In nucleotides, the CDR3 is TGTGCCAGCAGGGCTGGCGCGGCTGACTACAATGAGCAGTTCTTC. The encoded protein is CASRAGAADYNEQFF. The V call is TRBV5-5, the J call TRBJ2-1; D gene uncertain. From germline, CDR1 is SGHKS and CDR2 YYEKEE (reference sequence). The length of the CDR3 is 15 residues. Trimming left V 5 bases short and J 3 bases short, with 15 bases between.

The chain couples TRBV11-3 to TRBJ1-1; D might be TRBD1 (6 bases). Between the trimmed V and J ends, which lost 1 base and 5 bases, there was a span of 11 bases. The CDR3 length is 14 residues. Germline V gives CDR1 SGHNT, CDR2 YENEEA. The CDR3, as DNA: TGTGCCAGCAGCTTAGCAGGGGCGGGTACTGAAGCTTTCTTT. Protein sequence: CASSLAGAGTEAFF.

This rearrangement joins TRBV14 to TRBJ2-1; TRBD2 agrees at 7 bases. The CDR3 is 15 amino acids. In germline, CDR1 is SGHDN, CDR2 FVKESK. Losses at the gene ends were 1 base for V and 3 bases for J; bases not matched to a gene: 3. The chain's CDR3 is CASSQVPSGYNEQFF. The CDR3 nucleotides read TGTGCCAGCAGCCAAGTCCCTAGCGGCTACAATGAGCAGTTCTTC.

A few counts support this clone. The chain employs TRBV7-3 and TRBJ1-1; D might be TRBD1 (5 bases). CDR1 SGHTA and CDR2 FQGTGA come from the germline V gene. Trimming cost V 5 bases and J 1 base, with 23 bases left between them. The CDR3 totals 18 residues. The CDR3 reads CASSPRGGTIYGNTEAFF. CDR3 nucleotide sequence: TGTGCCAGCAGCCCCCGGGGGGGGACCATCTATGGGAACACTGAAGCTTTCTTT.

This clone was observed a handful of times. This rearrangement joins TRBV10-3 to TRBJ1-2; maybe TRBD1 (5 bases). Trimming took 2 bases from V and 4 from J, leaving 11 bases between them. The CDR3 covers 14 residues. From germline, CDR1 is ENHRY and CDR2 SYGVKD. The CDR3 DNA reads TGTGCCATCAGTGAGCCCAGGGATCGCTATGGCTACACCTTC. It yields the protein CAISEPRDRYGYTF.

This clone was found once. V is TRBV7-9 and J is TRBJ1-2; D is unclear. Germline V lookup: CDR1 SEHNR, CDR2 FQNEAQ (reference sequence). The CDR3 covers 15 residues. V lost 5 bases, J lost 4 bases, and 17 bases lay in between. The CDR3 bases are TGTGCCAGCAGCCAGGTGAGGGAACTCGGCTATGGCTACACCTTC. It yields the protein CASSQVRELGYGYTF.

V gene TRBV4-2 combines with J gene TRBJ1-1; a weak D match, TRBD1 (5 bases). The CDR3 is 14 amino acids. Trimming took 3 bases from V and 2 from J, leaving 10 bases between them. Germline CDR1 and CDR2: LGHNA and YNFKEQ. CDR3 region: CASSHPGGNTEAFF. DNA of the CDR3: TGTGCCAGCAGCCACCCGGGGGGTAACACTGAAGCTTTCTTT.

This chain joins TRBV2 and TRBJ2-5; 8 bases fit TRBD2. V shed 7 bases, J shed 2 bases, and the junction held 9 bases outside the gene matches. The CDR3 spans 15 residues. Germline CDR1 SNHLY, CDR2 FYNNEI. This CDR3 is CASKGSGALQETQYF. In nucleotides, the CDR3 is TGTGCCAGCAAAGGTAGCGGGGCGCTACAAGAGACCCAGTACTTC.

This clone was counted once. The chain recombines TRBV30 with TRBJ1-2; D is uncertain. Germline assignment: CDR1 GTSNPN and CDR2 SVGIG (reference sequence). Trimming stripped 0 bases from V and 5 bases from J, with 10 bases between. The CDR3 covers 13 residues. The CDR3 bases are TGTGCCTGGAGTGTACGGGGAGTTTATGGCTACACCTTC. Its protein is CAWSVRGVYGYTF.

The rearrangement uses TRBV3-1 (or the pseudogene TRBV3-2) and TRBJ2-7, with 8 bases fitting TRBD2. Germline V gene lookup returns CDR1 LGHDT and CDR2 YNNKEL (reference sequence). With 1 base clipped from V and 2 bases from J, the junction kept 1 base outside the gene matches. The CDR3 runs 14 residues. Here the CDR3 reads CASSQGAGAYEQYF. The CDR3 DNA sequence: TGTGCCAGCAGCCAAGGAGCGGGAGCCTACGAGCAGTACTTC.

The gene calls are TRBV5-1 and TRBJ1-3; D call uncertain. V was trimmed by 1 base and J by 5 bases, leaving 13 bases between them. Germline assignment: CDR1 SGHRS and CDR2 YFSETQ. The CDR3 has 15 amino acids. CDR3 sequence (DNA): TGCGCCAGCAGCTTGACGGTGGGAGGTCGAAACACCATATATTTT. Amino acid sequence: CASSLTVGGRNTIYF. The full variable domain, rest sourced from reference TRBV5-1 and TRBJ1-3, is KAGVTQTPRYLIKTRGQQVTLSCSPISGHRSVSWYQQTPGQGLQFLFEYFSETQRNKGNFPGRFSGRQFSNSRSEMNVSTLELGDSALYLCASSLTVGGRNTIYFGEGSWLTVV.

This chain links TRBV10-2 with TRBJ2-5, with no clear D. The CDR3 is 12 residues long. V lost 8 bases to trimming and J lost 5 bases, with 12 bases between them. Germline V gene lookup returns CDR1 WSHSY and CDR2 SAAADI. The CDR3 loop reads CASGRVSETQYF. CDR3 DNA: TGCGCCAGCGGTCGGGTATCGGAGACCCAGTACTTC.